A selection of T cell receptor beta chains follows, all from one sample in a study of blood T cell repertoires in COVID-19. Only in-frame clones appear in the TCRdb table, and some are missing; sequencing was by immunoSEQ multiplex PCR. The table shows approximately 190,000 clones, with roughly 85% occurring only once. The source material was peripheral blood. These TCRs come from a man aged 55 to 69 with active or convalescent COVID-19. Both conserved end residues are part of each CDR3. D genes are given only for firm matches. Expanded clones get a size class; other rows say once, few or many, or leave the size out.

J	V	D	size	CDR3	DNA
TRBJ2-3	TRBV3-1/TRBV3-2	-	few	CASSPERTSSTDTQYF	TGTGCCAGCAGCCCGGAGCGGACCTCTAGCACAGATACGCAGTATTTT
TRBJ2-2	TRBV6-2/TRBV6-3	-	-	CASSYKVGDPDTGELFF	TGTGCCAGCAGTTACAAGGTGGGCGATCCTGACACCGGGGAGCTGTTTTTT
TRBJ1-1	TRBV5-1	-	-	CASSRELGRNTEAFF	TGCGCCAGCAGCCGTGAACTGGGGAGGAACACTGAAGCTTTCTTT
TRBJ1-6	TRBV27	-	-	CASSLGQLNSPLHF	TGTGCCAGCAGTTTAGGGCAGCTAAATTCACCCCTCCACTTT
TRBJ1-6	TRBV2	-	-	CASSEDGLTNSPLHF	TGTGCCAGCAGTGAAGATGGGCTTACAAATTCACCCCTCCACTTT
TRBJ1-2	TRBV29-1	TRBD1	-	CSVKTAGDRGGGYTF	TGCAGCGTTAAAACCGCGGGGGACAGGGGAGGCGGCTACACCTTC
TRBJ2-1	TRBV5-1	TRBD2	-	CASSFGGASYNEQFF	TGCGCCAGCAGCTTCGGGGGGGCCTCCTACAATGAGCAGTTCTTC
TRBJ2-1	TRBV5-5	TRBD2	-	CASSSSGGAPYNEQFF	TGTGCCAGCAGCTCTAGCGGGGGGGCCCCCTACAATGAGCAGTTCTTC
TRBJ2-1	TRBV2	TRBD1	once	CASGHPGTGGNEQFF	TGTGCCAGCGGTCACCCCGGGACAGGGGGCAATGAGCAGTTCTTC
TRBJ1-6	TRBV3-1/TRBV3-2	TRBD1	-	CASSQGQGSPLHF	TGTGCCAGCAGCCAGGGACAGGGTTCACCCCTCCACTTT
TRBJ1-2	TRBV3-1/TRBV3-2	-	-	CASSHVGRGSHGYTF	TGTGCCAGCAGCCACGTCGGCAGGGGAAGTCATGGCTACACCTTC
TRBJ2-1	TRBV4-1	-	-	CASSHPGLSSYNEQFF	TGCGCCAGCAGCCACCCGGGACTCAGCTCCTACAATGAGCAGTTCTTC
TRBJ1-6	TRBV6-5	TRBD1	few	CASTTGDSPLHF	TGTGCCAGCACCACAGGGGATTCACCCCTCCACTTT
TRBJ2-7	TRBV11-2	-	-	CASRSFRAGSYEQYF	TGTGCCAGCAGATCCTTCCGGGCAGGGTCCTACGAGCAGTACTTC
TRBJ2-5	TRBV10-2	TRBD2	-	CASSEDGGKTQYF	TGCGCCAGCAGTGAGGACGGGGGGAAGACCCAGTACTTC
TRBJ2-7	TRBV2	-	few	CASKERQGHSYEQYF	TGTGCCAGCAAAGAAAGGCAGGGGCACTCCTACGAGCAGTACTTC
TRBJ1-5	TRBV25-1	-	-	CAPTPRKGPGCQPQHF	TGTGCCCCCACTCCGCGAAAGGGGCCGGGCTGTCAGCCCCAGCATTTT
TRBJ2-3	TRBV7-2	-	few	CASSLSGGTDTQYF	TGTGCCAGCAGCTTAAGTGGCGGGACAGATACGCAGTATTTT
TRBJ1-2	TRBV6-5	TRBD1	-	CASKGTGQDYGYTF	TGTGCCAGCAAAGGGACAGGGCAGGACTATGGCTACACCTTC
TRBJ2-7	TRBV14	-	-	CASSQVQGREQYF	TGTGCCAGCAGCCAAGTGCAGGGGCGCGAGCAGTACTTC
TRBJ1-4	TRBV6-5	-	-	CASRPNRSEKLFF	TGTGCCAGCCGACCTAACAGGAGTGAAAAACTGTTTTTT
TRBJ1-1	TRBV7-2	-	-	CASSKIWGFTEAFF	TGTGCCAGCAGCAAGATATGGGGCTTCACTGAAGCTTTCTTT
TRBJ1-6	TRBV5-5	-	once	CASSLEPPRPYNSPLHF	TGTGCCAGCAGCTTGGAGCCCCCGAGGCCCTATAATTCACCCCTCCACTTT
TRBJ2-7	TRBV27	-	-	CASSPFQGGGYEQYF	TGTGCCAGCAGTCCGTTTCAGGGGGGCGGCTACGAGCAGTACTTC
TRBJ2-3	TRBV5-1	TRBD1	-	CASSSGTVTDTQYF	TGCGCCAGCAGCTCCGGGACAGTCACAGATACGCAGTATTTT
TRBJ2-1	TRBV5-4	-	-	CASSRNNGVSQVNEQFF	TGTGCCAGCAGCCGAAACAATGGCGTTTCCCAGGTCAATGAGCAGTTCTTC
TRBJ2-1	TRBV7-2	-	-	CARKRLNFSYNEQFF	TGTGCCAGGAAAAGATTGAACTTCTCCTACAATGAGCAGTTCTTC
TRBJ1-2	TRBV5-1	-	once	CASSLGQKYGYTF	TGCGCCAGCAGCTTGGGGCAGAAATATGGCTACACCTTC
TRBJ1-1	TRBV6-6	-	-	CASSPGGNTEAFF	TGTGCCAGCAGTCCCGGAGGTAACACTGAAGCTTTCTTT